The sequence of this TCR beta chain was determined in a study of blood T cells in healthy people across ages. The V end was cut by 1 base, the J end by 4 bases, with 13 bases between. CDR1 is SEHNR, CDR2 FQNEAQ, per germline (reference sequence). The length of the CDR3 is 15 residues. This clonotype was detected only a few times. Its cognate antigen is unknown. The use of a sample-barcoded 5' primer and a J-beta primer mix characterized a second PCR of roughly 6 to 12 cycles. Each cDNA molecule, via a template-switch adaptor with 12 random nucleotides, was tagged. MiXCR was run by TCRdb on the 5' RACE reads, yielding one entry per CDR3 protein. The data hold about 780,000 distinct CDR3 sequences, with about 45% observed a single time. Study findings and constraints: Across the age range, TCR beta diversity per million T cells fell in a roughly linear way.

The specimen was blood. The clonotype comes from a man aged 80 or over in good health. The V gene is TRBV7-9, the J gene TRBJ2-5, with a tentative D call TRBD2 (5 bases). CDR3 in amino acids: CASSLVPRRRETQYF. The CDR3 nucleotides are TGTGCCAGCAGCTTAGTACCTAGGAGGCGAGAGACCCAGTACTTC.